These T cell receptor beta chains were read from a single sample in a study of T-cell reconstitution after alpha-beta-depleted transplantation in children. MiXCR, run by TCRdb on the PCR reads, gives a single entry per CDR3 protein. The data show 180,000 or so distinct CDR3 sequences, about 6% seen once. The material was PBMCs, obtained before TCRalphabeta/CD19-depleted stem cell transplant. The origin of the receptors is a girl in the first two years of life with combined immunodeficiency, due to receive a stem cell transplant. CDR3s include the opening cysteine and the closing phenylalanine or tryptophan. D genes are given only for firm matches. The size of a clone is reported for some rows only, either as once, few or many, or as a class for expanded clones.

clone_size	d_call	j_call	v_call	cdr3_nt	cdr3_aa
few	NA	TRBJ2-3	TRBV5-4	TGTGCCAGCAGCCCCCCGGGGGGCGCAGATACGCAGTATTTT	CASSPPGGADTQYF
many	NA	TRBJ1-5	TRBV6-4	TGTGCCAGCAGACCCGGGACCGATCATCAGCCCCAGCATTTT	CASRPGTDHQPQHF
NA	NA	TRBJ2-3	TRBV5-6	TGTGCCATGGGCCCGGGGGTAGGAGCCCATTTCACAGATACGCAGTATTTT	CAMGPGVGAHFTDTQYF
few	TRBD1	TRBJ2-7	TRBV4-1	TGCGCCAGCAGCCAAGATCGGACAGGTTCCCACTACGAGCAGTACTTC	CASSQDRTGSHYEQYF
many	NA	TRBJ2-3	TRBV24-1	TGTGCCACCAGTGATGACCGGGACGTAATGTATACGCAGTATTTT	CATSDDRDVMYTQYF
many	NA	TRBJ2-1	TRBV7-7	TGTGCCAGCAGCTTAGCGAAGGGGGGGAGTAATGAGCAGTTCTTC	CASSLAKGGSNEQFF
many	NA	TRBJ2-2	TRBV7-8	TGTGCCAGCAGCTTATGGGTTGCCGGGGAGCTGTTTTTT	CASSLWVAGELFF
few	NA	TRBJ1-3	TRBV18	TGTGCCAGCTCACCAAAAGATTCCACGGCTTTCTCTGGAAACACCATATATTTT	CASSPKDSTAFSGNTIYF
many	TRBD1	TRBJ1-1	TRBV7-2	TGTGCCAGCAGCTCTTACCTGACAGGGCGCGCTGAAGCTTTCTTT	CASSSYLTGRAEAFF
many	NA	TRBJ1-1	TRBV27	TGTGCCAGCAGTTTATTTTTGAACACTGAAGCTTTCTTT	CASSLFLNTEAFF
many	NA	TRBJ1-5	TRBV29-1	TGCAGCGTTGGACGGCCTAATCAGCCCCAGCATTTT	CSVGRPNQPQHF
few	NA	TRBJ1-1	TRBV3-1	TGTGCCAGCTGCCAAGAAGTGCTACAGGGTTTGAGGACTGAAGCTTTCTTT	CASCQEVLQGLRTEAFF
few	TRBD1	TRBJ2-7	TRBV5-1	TGCGCCAGCAGCTTAACCTCAGGGGGCTACGAGCAGTACTTC	CASSLTSGGYEQYF
few	TRBD1	TRBJ2-7	TRBV20-1	TGCAGTGCTAGGTGGGACAGGGGGCTCGAGCAGTACTTC	CSARWDRGLEQYF
many	TRBD2	TRBJ2-1	TRBV30	TGTGCCTGGATAGCGGGGGCTGAGCAGTTCTTC	CAWIAGAEQFF
many	TRBD1	TRBJ2-1	TRBV29-1	TGCAGCGTTCCGCGGAGGACAGGGAAGGGGAATGAGCAGTTCTTC	CSVPRRTGKGNEQFF
many	NA	TRBJ2-1	TRBV9	TGTGCCAGCAGCGGACAGAACAATGAGCAGTTCTTC	CASSGQNNEQFF
NA	NA	TRBJ1-2	TRBV3-1	TGTGCCAGCATCGGGACCGCAGATGGCTACACCTTC	CASIGTADGYTF
many	NA	TRBJ2-1	TRBV12-3/TRBV12-4	TGTGCCAGCAGTCCTAGTCCGTACAATGAGCAGTTCTTC	CASSPSPYNEQFF
many	TRBD1	TRBJ2-7	TRBV20-1	TGCAGTGCTAGGGATAAGGACAGGGTTTTCTACGAGCAGTACTTC	CSARDKDRVFYEQYF
few	TRBD2	TRBJ2-1	TRBV9	TGTGCCAGCAGCACCCGAGGGGACTATAGCTCCTACAATGAGCAGTTCTTC	CASSTRGDYSSYNEQFF
NA	TRBD2	TRBJ2-1	TRBV18	TGTGCCAGCTCACCAATTGGGACTAGCGGGAGGTCCCGCTCCTACAATGAGCAGTTCTTC	CASSPIGTSGRSRSYNEQFF
few	NA	TRBJ2-7	TRBV7-8	TGTGCCAGCAGCTTTGATTGGTACGAGCAGTACTTC	CASSFDWYEQYF
many	TRBD1	TRBJ2-5	TRBV7-2	TGTGCCAGCAGCTCACTCCCGACAGGGAATAGATGGGAGACCCAGTACTTC	CASSSLPTGNRWETQYF
many	NA	TRBJ2-2	TRBV20-1	TGCAGTGCTAGTTCCCACCAAGCCCGTCCCGGGGAGCTGTTTTTT	CSASSHQARPGELFF
many	NA	TRBJ2-3	TRBV6-6	TGTGCCAGCGGTAGCCTAAGCACAGATACGCAGTATTTT	CASGSLSTDTQYF
many	NA	TRBJ2-1	TRBV12-3/TRBV12-4	TGTGCCAGCAGCCATGACTTGGAAGAGCGAGTCTTC	CASSHDLEERVF
many	NA	TRBJ2-7	TRBV12-3/TRBV12-4	TGTGCCAGCAGCACCCCGAGGGGCGAGCAGTACTTC	CASSTPRGEQYF
few	TRBD1	TRBJ2-7	TRBV10-3	TGTGCCATCAGTGAGTCGAACAGGGGGCTTGGAGACGAGCAGTACTTC	CAISESNRGLGDEQYF
many	NA	TRBJ1-2	TRBV7-3	TGTGCCAGCAGCCTTGAGGTTGGGACGGCAAAGGATGGCTACACCTTC	CASSLEVGTAKDGYTF
many	NA	TRBJ2-1	TRBV27	TGTGCCAGCACCATAAGAGGTACCGTCTACAATGAGCAGTTCTTC	CASTIRGTVYNEQFF
many	TRBD1	TRBJ2-3	TRBV24-1	TGTGCCACCAGTGATTTTGGGACAGGGATAGCAGATACGCAGTATTTT	CATSDFGTGIADTQYF
many	NA	TRBJ1-1	TRBV29-1	TGCAGCGCCAACCCCGCGAACACTGAAGCTTTCTTT	CSANPANTEAFF
many	TRBD2	TRBJ2-1	TRBV7-8	TGTGCCAGCAGCTCAAGGACTAGCGGGAGCAATGAGCAGTTCTTC	CASSSRTSGSNEQFF
many	NA	TRBJ2-7	TRBV29-1	TGCAGCGTTGTGGGCGACTTCTACGAGCAGTACTTC	CSVVGDFYEQYF
many	NA	TRBJ1-1	TRBV4-2	TGTGCCAGCAGCCAAGATCCCGGGGCTGAAGCTTTCTTT	CASSQDPGAEAFF
many	NA	TRBJ2-7	TRBV7-2	TGTGCCAGCAGCTTAAACGGGGGAACCTACGAGCAGTACTTC	CASSLNGGTYEQYF
many	NA	TRBJ2-7	TRBV7-9	TGTGCCAGCAGCTTAGGGAGTCTGGGGCCCTACGAGCAGTACTTC	CASSLGSLGPYEQYF
many	TRBD2	TRBJ2-1	TRBV28	TGTGCCATCTCCTTTGACCGGCGGGAGGGCCCCTACAATGAGCAGTTCTTC	CAISFDRREGPYNEQFF
many	NA	TRBJ2-1	TRBV7-6	TGTGCCAGCAGCTTCGTCAGGGGGACTAGCTCCTACAATGAGCAGTTCTTC	CASSFVRGTSSYNEQFF
many	NA	TRBJ2-7	TRBV20-1	TGCAGTTTACCCGATGACATTTCCTACGAGCAGTACTTC	CSLPDDISYEQYF
many	TRBD1	TRBJ2-1	TRBV29-1	TGCAGCGTTGAAGATCAGACAGGGGGTAACAATGAGCAGTTCTTC	CSVEDQTGGNNEQFF
few	NA	TRBJ1-5	TRBV5-1	TGCGCCAGCAGTCCTTGGAAGGGGGGTAAGGATCAGCCCCAGCATTTT	CASSPWKGGKDQPQHF
many	NA	TRBJ2-1	TRBV24-1	TGTGCCACCAGTGATTTGTGGAATGAGCAGTTCTTC	CATSDLWNEQFF
many	NA	TRBJ2-1	TRBV4-3	TGCGCCAGCAGCCAAGATCTTTATCGATACAATGAGCAGTTCTTC	CASSQDLYRYNEQFF
few	NA	TRBJ2-1	TRBV7-2	TGTGCCAGCAGCTTAGGCGGGGTCAATGAGCAGTTCTTC	CASSLGGVNEQFF
many	NA	TRBJ2-2	TRBV29-1	TGCAGCGTCCTAGGGACCGGGGAGCTGTTTTTT	CSVLGTGELFF
many	NA	TRBJ2-1	TRBV7-9	TGTGCCAGCAGCTTACGGGCCCAAACGGCGCAGTTCTTC	CASSLRAQTAQFF
NA	TRBD2	TRBJ2-2	TRBV6-5	TGTGCCAGCAGTTCGGGACTAGCGGGTTTTGCCGGGGAGCTGTTTTTT	CASSSGLAGFAGELFF
few	TRBD2	TRBJ2-6	TRBV5-6	TGTGCCAGCAGCCCGGGACTAGTAATCTCTGGGGCCAACGTCCTGACTTTC	CASSPGLVISGANVLTF
many	NA	TRBJ2-1	TRBV5-1	TGCGCCAGCAGCTTGGGAGGGTATAATTCCTACAATGAGCAGTTCTTC	CASSLGGYNSYNEQFF
few	NA	TRBJ1-5	TRBV4-3	TGCGCCAGCAGCCAAGATTGGATCTCGAATCAGCCCCAGCATTTT	CASSQDWISNQPQHF
many	TRBD2	TRBJ2-5	TRBV15	TGTGCCACCAGCAGAGAATGGGTGGGAGGGCTGATGGAGACCCAGTACTTC	CATSREWVGGLMETQYF
few	NA	TRBJ2-4	TRBV19	TGTGCCAGTAGTATGTGGGCTGCCAAAAACATTCAGTACTTC	CASSMWAAKNIQYF
many	TRBD1	TRBJ2-5	TRBV7-9	TGTGCCAGCAGCTTAGCTCAACAGGGGGCCTTCTTAGAGACCCAGTACTTC	CASSLAQQGAFLETQYF
many	TRBD1	TRBJ2-7	TRBV29-1	TGCAGCGTGAGTTCGGGACAGGTAAACGTTCTCGCACCCGAGCAGTACTTC	CSVSSGQVNVLAPEQYF
few	NA	TRBJ2-6	TRBV30	TGTGCCTGGAGTGTGGCGGGGGCGAGCTCTGGGGCCAACGTCCTGACTTTC	CAWSVAGASSGANVLTF